This TCR beta chain was profiled in a study of T cell responses to AZD1222 COVID-19 vaccine. Sequencing used immunoSEQ multiplex PCR; TCRdb keeps in-frame clones, though not all of them. The table includes 95,000 to 110,000 clones, 90% detected once. The germline gives CDR1 MNHEY, CDR2 SVGEGT. V dropped 4 bases and J dropped 3 bases, with 7 bases sitting between them. This CDR3 spans 12 amino acids. The origin of this receptor is an adult in good health. J is TRBJ2-7 and V is TRBV6-2 or TRBV6-3; D ambiguous. Sample: peripheral blood, taken on day 0 of AZD1222 vaccination. CDR3 bases: TGTGCCAGCAGTTTGGGCCACTACGAGCAGTACTTC. This encodes CASSLGHYEQYF.